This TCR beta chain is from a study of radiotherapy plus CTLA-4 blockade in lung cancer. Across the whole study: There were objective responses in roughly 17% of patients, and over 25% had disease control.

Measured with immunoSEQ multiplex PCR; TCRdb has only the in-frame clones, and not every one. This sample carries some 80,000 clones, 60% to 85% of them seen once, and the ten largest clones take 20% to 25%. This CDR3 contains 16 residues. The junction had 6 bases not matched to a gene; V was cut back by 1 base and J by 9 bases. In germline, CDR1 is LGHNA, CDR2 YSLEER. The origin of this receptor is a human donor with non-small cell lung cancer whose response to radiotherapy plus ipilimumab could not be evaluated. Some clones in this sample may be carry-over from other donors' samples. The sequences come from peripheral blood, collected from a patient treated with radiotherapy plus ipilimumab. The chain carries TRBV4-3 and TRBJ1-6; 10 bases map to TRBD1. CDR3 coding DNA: TGCGCCAGCAGCCAAGCTGACAGGGGGCATGGTTCACCCCTCCACTTT. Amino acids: CASSQADRGHGSPLHF.